Below, 7 T cell receptor beta chains from the same sample are listed, as sequenced in a study of regulatory T cells in long-lasting Graves disease. To make TCR beta libraries, researchers used iRepertoire HTBI primers and Arm-PCR of CDR3 regions. Each CDR3 protein is one row after TCRdb ran MiXCR on the multiplex PCR reads. Of about 400,000 distinct CDR3 sequences listed, 15% to 20% are singletons. The time point was: newly diagnosed GD, antithyroid drugs for less than 3 months. After RNA was extracted from PBMCs, the TCR library was made from it. The sample was also linked to a second study, of T cells in Graves' hyperthyroidism and ophthalmopathy.

The sequencing used peripheral blood mononuclear cells (PBMCs), collected at new diagnosis, from a patient treated with antithyroid drugs. The origin of the receptors is a woman aged 18-29 years with Graves disease.

The chain joins TRBV5-5 to TRBJ1-4; 10 bases are a match to TRBD1. The CDR3 has 15 amino acids. The V and J ends lost 3 bases and 11 bases, in that order; junction bases with no gene match: 10. Germline values: CDR1 SGHKS, CDR2 YYEKEE (reference sequence). CDR3 sequence (DNA): TGTGCCAGCAGCTCATGGACAGGGGGAATAGGGAAACTGTTTTTT. Its protein product is CASSSWTGGIGKLFF.

This clonotype was picked up many times. The genes are TRBV6-1 and TRBJ2-1; 9 nucleotides line up with TRBD2. The V and J ends lost 6 bases and 6 bases, in that order; junction bases with no gene match: 15. The length of the CDR3 is 17 residues. Germline assignment: CDR1 MNHNS and CDR2 SASEGT. CDR3 sequence reads: CASRPLSGRILGNEQFF. CDR3 nucleotide sequence: TGTGCCAGCAGGCCTCTAAGCGGGAGGATCTTGGGCAATGAGCAGTTCTTC.

The CDR3 protein is CASSIWPAIQETQYF. CDR3 coding DNA: TGTGCCAGTAGTATTTGGCCAGCCATCCAAGAGACCCAGTACTTC. The chain combines TRBV19 with TRBJ2-5; D gene uncertain. The germline gives CDR1 LNHDA, CDR2 SQIVND (reference sequence). The CDR3 totals 15 residues. V lost 3 bases and J 1 base, leaving 12 bases between the germline ends.

In its sample, this clonotype was seen many times. The genes are TRBV30 and TRBJ1-5; a weak D match, TRBD1 (5 bases). The CDR3 covers 16 residues. The germline CDR1 and CDR2 sequences are GTSNPN and SVGIG (reference sequence). Trimming pared 0 bases from V and 4 bases from J, leaving 16 bases between. The CDR3 coding sequence is TGTGCCTGGAGTGTACAATCCGGGGGAACTAATCAGCCCCAGCATTTT. It encodes CAWSVQSGGTNQPQHF.

This clonotype has ten or more counts. The gene calls are TRBV15 and TRBJ2-1, with D tentatively TRBD1 or TRBD2 (5 bases each). The germline V gene has CDR1 LNHNV and CDR2 YYDKDF (reference sequence). The CDR3 contains 16 residues. Trimming removed 0 bases from V and 5 bases from J, with 14 bases in between. CDR3 coding DNA: TGTGCCACCAGCAGAGATTATGCCGGGACGCACAATGAGCAGTTCTTC. This translates into CATSRDYAGTHNEQFF.

CDR3 protein: CATKDGGAAGNEQFF. In DNA, the CDR3 is TGTGCCACCAAGGATGGCGGTGCGGCGGGGAATGAGCAGTTCTTC. The chain carries TRBV12-3 or TRBV12-4 and TRBJ2-1; a weak D match, TRBD2 (6 bases). CDR3 length equals 15 residues. Trimming removed 10 bases at V and 7 bases at J, with 23 bases between.

This clonotype appeared many times. V usage is TRBV3-1 and J usage is TRBJ2-1, with 13 positions matching TRBD2. This CDR3 has 19 amino acids. Germline V gene sequence: CDR1 LGHDT, CDR2 YNNKEL (reference sequence). The J segment lost 9 bases and the V segment lost 0 bases, leaving 14 bases of the junction unmatched. CDR3 amino acids: CASSQEGVSGLAGSSEQFF. CDR3 nucleotides: TGTGCCAGCAGCCAAGAGGGAGTTTCGGGACTAGCGGGATCTAGTGAGCAGTTCTTC.